This T cell receptor (beta chain) stems from a study of T cell responses to AZD1222 COVID-19 vaccine. Overall study findings and caveats: Reportedly, nearly half the spike-specific TCRs target unmutated variant regions.

Looked up from germline, CDR1 is SGHTS and CDR2 is YDEGEE. Between the trimmed V and J ends, which lost 2 bases and 6 bases, there was a span of 9 bases. This CDR3 is 13 amino acids long. The repertoire was sequenced with immunoSEQ multiplex PCR; TCRdb's copy has only in-frame clones and lacks some. The sample yields under 150,000 clones, almost 95% seen once. For this clone: The antigen remains unidentified.

The J gene is TRBJ2-1, the V gene TRBV5-8; D not resolved. This receptor was identified in an adult who received the AZD1222 COVID-19 vaccine. The sample consisted of peripheral blood, taken 28 days after the second AZD1222 dose. The CDR3 loop is CASSFIGLNEQFF. CDR3 DNA: TGTGCCAGCAGCTTTATTGGGCTCAATGAGCAGTTCTTC.